This T cell receptor (beta chain) appears in the sequencing data of a study of CD8+ T cells in alopecia areata. Germline-derived CDR1 and CDR2 are SEHNR and FQNEAQ (reference sequence). This CDR3 has 14 residues. With V trimmed by 5 bases and J by 6 bases, 6 bases remained unmatched. Extracted from the samples, RNA was reverse transcribed into cDNA to serve as the sequencing template. Here immunoSEQ multiplex PCR was the method, and the copy in TCRdb shows in-frame clones only, minus some. This sample has roughly 150,000 clones; more than 55% occur once, and the top ten carry 35% to 45%. Source material: CD8+ T cells sorted from blood. This sequence originates from a human donor in good health. This sequence joins TRBV7-9 and TRBJ1-4, with 7 nucleotides matching TRBD1. The CDR3 coding sequence is TGTGCCAGCAGCACTTGGGACAGCCATGAAAAACTGTTTTTT. This gives the protein CASSTWDSHEKLFF.